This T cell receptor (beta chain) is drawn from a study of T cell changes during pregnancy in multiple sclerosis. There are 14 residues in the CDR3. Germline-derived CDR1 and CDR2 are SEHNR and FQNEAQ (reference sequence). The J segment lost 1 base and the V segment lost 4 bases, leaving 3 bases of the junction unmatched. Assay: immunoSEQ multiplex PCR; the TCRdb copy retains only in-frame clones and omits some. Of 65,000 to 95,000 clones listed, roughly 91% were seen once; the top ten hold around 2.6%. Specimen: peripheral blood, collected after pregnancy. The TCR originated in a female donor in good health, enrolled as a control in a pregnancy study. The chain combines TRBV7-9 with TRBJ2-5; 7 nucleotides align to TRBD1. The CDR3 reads CASSYSGGQETQYF. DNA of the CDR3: TGTGCCAGCAGCTACTCAGGGGGCCAAGAGACCCAGTACTTC.